The 20 T cell receptor beta chains below come from one sample, sequenced in a study of shared clonotypes between healthy human individuals. The repertoire was sequenced with immunoSEQ multiplex PCR; TCRdb's copy has only in-frame clones and lacks some. The sample yields approximately 2.5 million clones, over 85% seen once. The sequencing sample was made of naive CD4+ T cells sorted from blood. The sample's subset: CD45RA+ positively selected. The receptors were sampled from a man aged 18 to 30 in good health.

The genes are TRBV7-6 and TRBJ2-2; weak D call: TRBD2 (5 bases). CDR1 SGHVS and CDR2 FNYEAQ come from the germline V gene. This CDR3 has 16 residues. V was shortened by 1 base and J by 5 bases, with 14 bases between the two germline ends. This CDR3 reads CASSLGGGGLTGELFF. DNA of the CDR3: TGTGCCAGCAGCTTAGGAGGAGGCGGGTTGACCGGGGAGCTGTTTTTT.

This chain links TRBV7-9 with TRBJ1-6; TRBD1 matches at 8 bases. The germline V gene has CDR1 SEHNR and CDR2 FQNEAQ (reference sequence). V dropped 3 bases and J dropped 9; count of bases not matched to a gene: 10. The CDR3 sequence is 16 residues long. In DNA form, the CDR3 reads TGTGCCAGCAGCTTCTCAGGACAGGGCATTATTTCACCCCTCCACTTT. The encoded protein is CASSFSGQGIISPLHF.

To note about this clone: One end of the junction does not line up with germline, which may come from a read error. This chain joins TRBV7-7 and TRBJ2-1, with 7 positions matching TRBD1. Germline V lookup: CDR1 SSHAT, CDR2 FNYEAQ (reference sequence). The CDR3 sequence is 13 residues long. CDR3 DNA: TGTGCTAGCAGCGAAACAGGGGTAGGTGAGCAGTTCTTC. This codes for CASSETGVGEQFF.

The genes are TRBV7-3 and TRBJ2-1; D unclear. The V end lost 1 base, the J end lost 6 bases, and 7 bases lay between the germline ends. The CDR3 loop spans 13 amino acids. CDR1 and CDR2 (germline): SGHTA, FQGTGA. This CDR3 reads CASSLMATNEQFF. In DNA, the CDR3 is TGTGCCAGCAGCTTAATGGCTACCAATGAGCAGTTCTTC.

The V and J genes are TRBV2 and TRBJ2-7, with TRBD2 matching 8 bases. The junction had 5 bases not matched to a gene; V was cut back by 4 bases and J by 3 bases. The CDR3 length is 14 residues. The V gene's germline CDR1 is SNHLY and CDR2 FYNNEI. In DNA, the CDR3 is TGTGCCAGCAGTGTCGGACTAGCTGTCTACGAGCAGTACTTC. This encodes CASSVGLAVYEQYF.

This chain links TRBV5-6 with TRBJ2-2; no definite D call. From germline, CDR1 is SGHDT and CDR2 YYEEEE. V was cut by 4 bases and J by 4 bases, with 23 bases left in between. The CDR3 has 18 residues. DNA for the CDR3: TGTGCCAGCAGCCCATTGGGCGCAGCATCCTCGAGCACCGGGGAGCTGTTTTTT. Translation gives CASSPLGAASSSTGELFF. Using reference TRBV5-6 and TRBJ2-2 for the parts outside the CDR3, the full variable domain is DAGVTQSPTHLIKTRGQQVTLRCSPKSGHDTVSWYQQALGQGPQFIFQYYEEEERQRGNFPDRFSGHQFPNYSSELNVNALLLGDSALYLCASSPLGAASSSTGELFFGEGSRLTVL.

In its sample, this clone was seen once. V usage is TRBV9 and J usage is TRBJ2-3, with TRBD2 matching 9 bases. V shed 0 bases and J 4 bases; nucleotides not matched to a gene: 6. Germline values: CDR1 SGDLS, CDR2 YYNGEE. The CDR3 sequence is 16 residues long. The CDR3 protein is CASSVAPGLASDTQYF. CDR3 bases: TGTGCCAGCAGCGTAGCTCCGGGACTAGCATCAGATACGCAGTATTTT. The full variable domain, with the rest looked up from reference TRBV9 and TRBJ2-3, is DSGVTQTPKHLITATGQRVTLRCSPRSGDLSVYWYQQSLDQGLQFLIQYYNGEERAKGNILERFSAQQFPDLHSELNLSSLELGDSALYFCASSVAPGLASDTQYFGPGTRLTVL.

Details on this clone: Additional DNA sequences in this sample encode the identical CDR3. V usage is TRBV19 and J usage is TRBJ1-1; D call uncertain. The V and J ends lost 2 bases and 1 base respectively, with 5 bases between them. The CDR3 sequence is 13 residues long. The germline V gene has CDR1 LNHDA and CDR2 SQIVND (reference sequence). The chain's CDR3 is CASSIIGNTEAFF. CDR3 in DNA: TGTGCCAGTAGTATAATTGGGAACACTGAAGCTTTCTTT.

This sequence joins TRBV6-1 and TRBJ2-5; possibly TRBD1 for D (6 bases). The CDR3 spans 13 residues. Between the trimmed V and J ends, which lost 3 bases and 11 bases, there was a span of 16 bases. Germline V gene sequence: CDR1 MNHNS, CDR2 SASEGT. CDR3 in DNA: TGTGCCAGCAGTGATTTGGGGGCCGGTCGGCAGTACTTC. The encoded protein is CASSDLGAGRQYF.

The chain uses TRBV7-2 and TRBJ2-1; no firm D call. Trimming shortened V by 3 bases and J by 1 base, and 13 bases separated the two germline ends. CDR3 length: 16 residues. Germline lookup yields CDR1 SGHTA and CDR2 FQGNSA. The CDR3 loop reads CASSFSYGGSYNEQFF. Here the CDR3 DNA reads TGTGCCAGCAGCTTCTCCTACGGTGGGTCCTACAATGAGCAGTTCTTC. The entire variable domain, with the rest obtained from reference TRBV7-2 and TRBJ2-1, is as follows: GAGVSQSPSNKVTEKGKDVELRCDPISGHTALYWYRQSLGQGLEFLIYFQGNSAPDKSGLPSDRFSAERTGGSVSTLTIQRTQQEDSAVYLCASSFSYGGSYNEQFFGPGTRLTVL.

This rearrangement joins TRBV2 to TRBJ2-2; D gene ambiguous. Trimming took 3 bases from V and 5 from J, leaving 13 bases between them. The V gene's germline CDR1 is SNHLY and CDR2 FYNNEI. The CDR3 contains 15 residues. CDR3 bases: TGTGCCAGCAGTGAGAAGTCTACTCAAACCGGGGAGCTGTTTTTT. Translated, it gives CASSEKSTQTGELFF. The variable domain in full, completed from reference TRBV2 and TRBJ2-2, reads EPEVTQTPSHQVTQMGQEVILRCVPISNHLYFYWYRQILGQKVEFLVSFYNNEISEKSEIFDDQFSVERPDGSNFTLKIRSTKLEDSAMYFCASSEKSTQTGELFFGEGSRLTVL.

The J gene is TRBJ2-7, the V gene TRBV18; either TRBD1 or TRBD2 may fit D (6 bases each). Looked up from germline, CDR1 is KGHSH and CDR2 is LQKENI. V lost 6 bases and J 3 bases, leaving 9 bases between the germline ends. This CDR3 spans 12 amino acids. Here the CDR3 DNA reads TGTGCCAGCTCCAGGGGACTCTACGAGCAGTACTTC. It translates to CASSRGLYEQYF.

This chain links TRBV14 with TRBJ2-2; maybe TRBD2 (5 bases). This CDR3 is 16 amino acids long. Between the trimmed V and J ends, which lost 4 bases and 2 bases, there was a span of 14 bases. The germline CDR1 and CDR2 sequences are SGHDN and FVKESK. CDR3 residues: CASSPRVILNTGELFF. Here the CDR3 DNA reads TGTGCCAGCAGCCCGAGGGTAATCCTAAACACCGGGGAGCTGTTTTTT.

This chain uses TRBV5-1 with TRBJ2-7, with 8 bases identical to TRBD2. V lost 8 bases, J lost 6 bases, and 13 bases stayed unmatched. From germline, CDR1 is SGHRS and CDR2 YFSETQ. The CDR3 is 14 residues long. In DNA, the CDR3 is TGCGCCAGTTCTCGGGGGGGAGAAGCGCTCGAGCAGTACTTC. This codes for CASSRGGEALEQYF.

The V and J genes are TRBV5-1 and TRBJ2-2, with 7 nucleotides matching TRBD1. The CDR3 runs 12 residues. In germline, CDR1 is SGHRS, CDR2 YFSETQ. Unmatched junction bases numbered 1, after V lost 6 bases and J lost 5 bases. This chain's CDR3 is CASNRGTGELFF. DNA of the CDR3: TGCGCCAGCAACAGGGGTACCGGGGAGCTGTTTTTT.

CDR3 loop: CASSLAGTVNQPQHF. The CDR3 region has the DNA TGTGCCAGCAGCTTAGCCGGGACAGTCAATCAGCCCCAGCATTTT. The chain employs TRBV5-5 and TRBJ1-5, with 7 bases that match TRBD1. The junction had 5 bases not matched to a gene; V was cut back by 2 bases and J by 3 bases. The CDR3 contains 15 residues. The germline gives CDR1 SGHKS, CDR2 YYEKEE (reference sequence).

The V gene is TRBV9, the J gene TRBJ2-7, with 13 bases aligning to TRBD2. Germline V gene sequence: CDR1 SGDLS, CDR2 YYNGEE. The V and J ends lost 4 bases and 6 bases, in that order; junction bases with no gene match: 7. This CDR3 region has 15 residues. The CDR3 nucleotides read TGTGCCAGCAGCCCAAGGACTAGCGGGAGTCTCGAGCAGTACTTC. It encodes CASSPRTSGSLEQYF.

The chain links TRBV7-6 to TRBJ2-3; D ambiguous. This CDR3 is built from 14 residues. The V end was cut by 1 base, the J end by 4 bases, with 9 bases between. CDR1 and CDR2 from the germline V gene are SGHVS and FNYEAQ. In nucleotides, the CDR3 is TGTGCCAGCAGCTTAGGAAGGGTTCCAGATACGCAGTATTTT. This sequence encodes CASSLGRVPDTQYF. Based on the CDR3 plus reference TRBV7-6 and TRBJ2-3, the full variable domain is GAGVSQSPRYKVTKRGQDVALRCDPISGHVSLYWYRQALGQGPEFLTYFNYEAQQDKSGLPNDRFSAERPEGSISTLTIQRTEQRDSAMYRCASSLGRVPDTQYFGPGTRLTVL.

The chain links TRBV7-3 to TRBJ1-2; D remains ambiguous. CDR3 length equals 14 residues. V was clipped by 5 bases and J by 6 bases, with 16 bases between them. The germline CDR1 and CDR2 sequences are SGHTA and FQGTGA. In nucleotides, the CDR3 is TGTGCCAGCAGCCCCCACCGGGAGGATGATGGCTACACCTTC. Protein sequence: CASSPHREDDGYTF.

As to this clone: This specimen includes other DNA sequences encoding the same CDR3. The chain carries TRBV19 and TRBJ1-2; 10 bases agree with TRBD1. V was clipped by 5 bases and J by 5 bases; unmatched bases: 2. Germline V gene lookup returns CDR1 LNHDA and CDR2 SQIVND (reference sequence). This CDR3 has 13 residues. The CDR3 region is CASSPGQGYGYTF. CDR3 nucleotides: TGTGCCAGTAGTCCGGGACAGGGGTATGGCTACACCTTC.